The clone carrying this TCR beta chain was observed many times. Its specificity is unknown. Expansion lasted 2 to 4 days, with either anti-CD3 antibody OKT3 or CD3/CD28 beads. Cocultures held around 5 x 10^4 normal T cells, around 5 x 10^4 targets, and bispecific antibody. This entry is derived from a study of beta chain bispecific antibodies for T cell cancers. Study-wide background: Sequenced cells survived coculture with leukemia lines plus bispecific antibodies. HPB-ALL carried surface TRBV5-5, while Jurkat carried TRBV12-3. Broader study findings: Most targeted TRBV signal came from the leukemia cell line cells, not normal T cells.

This CDR3 has 12 residues. The germline CDR1 and CDR2 sequences are SGHTA and FQGNSA. Trimming cost V 5 bases and J 6 bases, with 11 bases left between them. Libraries carried unique molecular identifiers used for clonotype counts. TCRdb reprocessed the 5' RACE reads with MiXCR, giving one entry per CDR3 protein. The sample shows roughly 15,000 distinct CDR3 sequences, about 1.9% of them seen only once. Source material: healthy donor T cells cultured with leukemia cells. The V call is TRBV7-2, the J call TRBJ2-7, with D tentatively TRBD1 (5 bases). The clonotype comes from a human donor in good health. Some clones in this sample may be carry-over from other donors' samples. CDR3 coding DNA: TGTGCCAGCAGCGCTACAGGTATCGAGCAGTACTTC. It specifies CASSATGIEQYF.